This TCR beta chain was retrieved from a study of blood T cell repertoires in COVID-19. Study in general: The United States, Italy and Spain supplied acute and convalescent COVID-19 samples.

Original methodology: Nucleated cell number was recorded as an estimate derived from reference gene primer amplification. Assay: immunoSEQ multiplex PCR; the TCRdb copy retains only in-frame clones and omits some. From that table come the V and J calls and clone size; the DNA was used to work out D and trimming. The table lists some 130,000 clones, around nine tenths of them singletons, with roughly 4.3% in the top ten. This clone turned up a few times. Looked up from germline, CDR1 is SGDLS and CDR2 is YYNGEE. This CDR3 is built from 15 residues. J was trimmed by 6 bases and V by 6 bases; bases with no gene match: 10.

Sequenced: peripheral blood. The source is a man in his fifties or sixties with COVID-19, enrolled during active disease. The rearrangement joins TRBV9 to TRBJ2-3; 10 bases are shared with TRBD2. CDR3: CASTSGLAGVDTQYF. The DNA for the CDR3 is TGTGCCAGCACCTCGGGGCTAGCGGGGGTGGATACGCAGTATTTT.